This T cell receptor beta chain was documented in a study of blood T cells in healthy people across ages. Then a second PCR, running about 7 to 11 cycles, was carried out with a sample-barcoded 5' primer and a J-beta primer mix. TCRdb processed the 5' RACE reads anew with MiXCR; each CDR3 protein has one entry. In the table there are roughly 1.9 million distinct CDR3 sequences, more than 35% of which are singletons. With V trimmed by 2 bases and J by 3 bases, 4 bases remained unmatched. In germline, CDR1 is MNHEY, CDR2 SVGEGT. The CDR3 loop spans 16 amino acids. This clonotype came up a few times. Material for sequencing was blood. This TCR derives from a human donor in good health. The chain employs TRBV6-2 or TRBV6-3 and TRBJ2-1; TRBD2 matches at 10 bases. Written as DNA, the CDR3 is TGTGCCAGCAGTTACCAGCGGGGGGGCCACTACAATGAGCAGTTCTTC. This codes for CASSYQRGGHYNEQFF.